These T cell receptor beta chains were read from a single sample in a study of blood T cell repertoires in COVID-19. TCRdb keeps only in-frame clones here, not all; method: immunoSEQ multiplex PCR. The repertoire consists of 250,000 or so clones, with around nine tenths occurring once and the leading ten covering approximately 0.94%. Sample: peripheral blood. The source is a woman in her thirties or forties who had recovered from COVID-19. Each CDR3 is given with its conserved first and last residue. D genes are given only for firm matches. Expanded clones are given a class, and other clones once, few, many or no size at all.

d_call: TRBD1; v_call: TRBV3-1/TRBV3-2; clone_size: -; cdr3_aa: CASKETGGYGYTF
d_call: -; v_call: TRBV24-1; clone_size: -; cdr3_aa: CATSDSYQETQYF
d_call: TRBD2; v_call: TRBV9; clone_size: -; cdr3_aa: CASSVEGLAGVQTDTQYF
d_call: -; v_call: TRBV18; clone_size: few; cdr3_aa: CASSQRDRENYEQYF
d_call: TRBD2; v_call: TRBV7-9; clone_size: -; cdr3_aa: CASSLAVAREVTGELFF
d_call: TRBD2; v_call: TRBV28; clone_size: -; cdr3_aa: CASSPGLVGNEQFF
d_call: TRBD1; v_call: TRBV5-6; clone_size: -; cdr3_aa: CASSNPDRGGEQYF
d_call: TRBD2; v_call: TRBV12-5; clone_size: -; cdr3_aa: CASGFWTSHTDTQYF
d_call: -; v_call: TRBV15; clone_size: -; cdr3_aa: CATSRDPGSDEAFF
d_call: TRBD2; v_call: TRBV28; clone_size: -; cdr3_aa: CASSLAGLADYNEQFF
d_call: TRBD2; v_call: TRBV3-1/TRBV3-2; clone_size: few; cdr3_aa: CASSQADGRTGGELFF
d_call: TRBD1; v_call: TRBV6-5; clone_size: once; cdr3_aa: CASSQTGHGNTIYF
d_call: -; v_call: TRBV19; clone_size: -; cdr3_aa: CASNPSIGHGRGYTF
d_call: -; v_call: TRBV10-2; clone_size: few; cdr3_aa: CASSGSQGRDTGELFF
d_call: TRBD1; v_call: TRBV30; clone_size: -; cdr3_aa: CAWSVGGQGNEKLFF
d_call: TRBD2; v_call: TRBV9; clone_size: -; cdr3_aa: CASSVSVGASGIRFEQFF
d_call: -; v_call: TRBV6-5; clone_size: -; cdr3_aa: CASSYKGGVGELFF
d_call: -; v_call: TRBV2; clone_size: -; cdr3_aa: CASSSRYNTQYF
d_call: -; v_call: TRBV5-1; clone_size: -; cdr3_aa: CASRKALDRTDTQYF
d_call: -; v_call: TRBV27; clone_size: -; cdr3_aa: CASRDAGIGETQYF
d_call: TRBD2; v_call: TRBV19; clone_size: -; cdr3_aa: CASSISSGGPYEQYF
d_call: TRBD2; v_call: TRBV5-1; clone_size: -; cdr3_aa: CASSSELAGGQETQYF
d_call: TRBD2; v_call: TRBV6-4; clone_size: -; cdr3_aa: CASSGRASGSYEQYF
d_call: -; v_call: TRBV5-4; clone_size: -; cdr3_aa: CASSLAHIDNEQFF
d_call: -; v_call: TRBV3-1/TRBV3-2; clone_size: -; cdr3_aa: CASSQGNTYEQYF
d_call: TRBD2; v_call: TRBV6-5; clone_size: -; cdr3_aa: CAPSGRLDEQYF
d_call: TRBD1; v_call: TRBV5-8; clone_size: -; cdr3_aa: CASSSIRGQQFLSYNEQFF
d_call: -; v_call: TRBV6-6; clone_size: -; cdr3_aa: CASRENQLNNEQFF
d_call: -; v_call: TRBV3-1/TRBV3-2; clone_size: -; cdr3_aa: CASSHGGAYNSPLHF
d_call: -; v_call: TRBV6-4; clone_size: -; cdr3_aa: CASLIRGELVFQPQHF
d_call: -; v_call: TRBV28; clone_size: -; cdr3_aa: CASSLMGATTDTQYF
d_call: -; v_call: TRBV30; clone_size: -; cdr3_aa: CAWSRGFSGNTIYF
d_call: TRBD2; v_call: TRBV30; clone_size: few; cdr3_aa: CAWKASGPLYEQYF
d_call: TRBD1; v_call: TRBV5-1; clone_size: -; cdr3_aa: CASSLTGGDEQYF
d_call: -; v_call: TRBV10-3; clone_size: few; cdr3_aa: CAISGSQISGINEQFF
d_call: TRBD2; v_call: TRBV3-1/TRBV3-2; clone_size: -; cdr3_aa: CASSQADSGTTYEQYF
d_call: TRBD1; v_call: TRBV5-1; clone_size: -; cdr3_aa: CASSLATGGNTEAFF
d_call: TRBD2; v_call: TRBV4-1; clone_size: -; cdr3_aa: CASSQIAGSTDTQYF
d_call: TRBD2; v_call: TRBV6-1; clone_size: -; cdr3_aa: CASNTGGQETQYF
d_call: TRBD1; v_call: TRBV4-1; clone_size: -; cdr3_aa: CASSQFRDREVGELFF
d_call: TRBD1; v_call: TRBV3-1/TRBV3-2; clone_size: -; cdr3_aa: CASSQGQGLEETQYF
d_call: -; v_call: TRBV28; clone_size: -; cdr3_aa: CASSPTGHATNEKLFF
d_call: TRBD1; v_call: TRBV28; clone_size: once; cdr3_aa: CASRKGTGPPNEQFF
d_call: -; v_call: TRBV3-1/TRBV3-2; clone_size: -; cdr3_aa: CASSQGREGEQYF
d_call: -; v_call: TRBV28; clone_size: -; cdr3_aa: CASSPTQGTEAFF
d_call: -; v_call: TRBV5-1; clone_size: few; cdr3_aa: CASSLEGQAYTDTQYF
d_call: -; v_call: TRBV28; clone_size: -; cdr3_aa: CASSRVQARDTYNSPLHF
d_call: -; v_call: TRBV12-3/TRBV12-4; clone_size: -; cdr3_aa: CASSLSGDQPQHF
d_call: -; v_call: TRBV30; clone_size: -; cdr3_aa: CAWTGSVGYTF
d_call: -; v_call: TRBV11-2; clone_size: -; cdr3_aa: CASSSQENTEAFF
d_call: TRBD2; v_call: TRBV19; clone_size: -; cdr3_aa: CASSELAGRYEQYF
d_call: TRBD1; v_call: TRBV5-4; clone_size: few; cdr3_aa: CACGQESYEQYF
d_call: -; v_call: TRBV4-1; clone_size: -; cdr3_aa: CASSRPGDSDEQYF
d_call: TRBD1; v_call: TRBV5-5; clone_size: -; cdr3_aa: CASSFLQGAPGTQYF
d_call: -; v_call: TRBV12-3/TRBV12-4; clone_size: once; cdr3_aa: CASSRSGQETQYF